The TCR beta chain described here comes from a study of radiation and T cells in renal cell carcinoma. The table came from immunoSEQ multiplex PCR; TCRdb's copy has only in-frame clones and leaves some out. The data hold 5,000 or so clones, with around three fifths observed a single time. Study-level results: Top 100 clonotypes averaged about 50% in irradiated versus approximately 45% in nephrectomy-only tumors. From baseline, blood top tumor clonotypes peaked at 2 weeks post-radiation.

Sample treatment: 15 Gy SBRT to primary tumor, nephrectomy 4 weeks later. Germline loops: CDR1 KGHSH, CDR2 LQKENI. V lost 3 bases and J 6 bases, leaving 20 bases between the germline ends. There are 17 residues in the CDR3. The table lists this clone with a few counts. Antigen: not known. The specimen was tumor tissue, collected from a patient whose treatment included radiotherapy and nephrectomy. The chain links TRBV18 to TRBJ2-2, with a weak D call TRBD2 (6 bases). This clonotype originated in a man between 60 and 70 years old with renal cell carcinoma. CDR3 sequence reads: CASSPKSTGASPGELFF. DNA of the CDR3: TGTGCCAGCTCACCGAAGAGTACGGGAGCCTCCCCCGGGGAGCTGTTTTTT.